The 8 T cell receptor beta chains in this list originate from one sample, sequenced in a study of neurological immune-mediated disorders. Stated time point: technical triplicate 2. TCRdb re-derived calls from the 5' RACE reads in MiXCR, one entry per CDR3 protein. The sample yields around 56,000 distinct CDR3 sequences, less than 25% seen once. The sequencing sample was made of PBMCs. The receptors derive from a man aged 55 to 70 with HTLV-1-associated myelopathy (HAM/TSP).

The CDR3 loop is CASSYMPGGTEAFF. The CDR3 DNA reads TGTGCCAGCAGTTATATGCCAGGGGGCACTGAAGCTTTCTTT. V is TRBV6-6 and J is TRBJ1-1; the match to TRBD1 covers 7 bases. V was clipped by 3 bases and J by 4 bases; unmatched bases: 5. Germline V gives CDR1 MNHNY, CDR2 SVGAGI (reference sequence). The CDR3 runs to 14 residues.

This clonotype was recorded at least ten times. The chain is built from TRBV20-1 and TRBJ1-5; D ambiguous. The CDR3 length is 13 residues. The V gene's germline CDR1 is DFQATT and CDR2 SNEGSKA (reference sequence). Trimming removed 4 bases from V and 3 bases from J, with 10 bases in between. The CDR3: CSATPGSNQPQHF. The CDR3 DNA follows: TGCAGTGCTACTCCGGGATCCAATCAGCCCCAGCATTTT.

This clonotype showed up just a few times. The V and J genes are TRBV12-3 or TRBV12-4 and TRBJ1-2, with D possibly matching TRBD1 (6 bases). This CDR3 spans 15 amino acids. The V end lost 5 bases, the J end lost 5 bases, and 18 bases lay between the germline ends. The CDR3 coding sequence is TGTGCCAGCAGTATTTCAGGGGCGGCGAGTTATGGCTACACCTTC. This gives the protein CASSISGAASYGYTF.

In its sample, this clonotype was seen many times. This chain uses TRBV5-6 with TRBJ1-2; D ambiguous. CDR3 length: 14 residues. CDR1 and CDR2 (germline): SGHDT, YYEEEE. V was trimmed by 4 bases and J by 4 bases, leaving 14 bases between them. For the CDR3, the DNA is TGTGCCAGCAGCCCCACCTGGACGGGCTATGGCTACACCTTC. Encoded protein: CASSPTWTGYGYTF.

This clonotype appeared many times. This chain uses TRBV20-1 with TRBJ2-3; D may be TRBD2 (5 bases). V shed 3 bases and J shed 0 bases, with 13 bases lying between them. The V gene's germline CDR1 is DFQATT and CDR2 SNEGSKA (reference sequence). The length of the CDR3 is 15 residues. Here the CDR3 DNA reads TGCAGTGCTAGCTGGCGGGTCGCTAGCACAGATACGCAGTATTTT. Translation gives CSASWRVASTDTQYF.

This clonotype was detected only a few times. J is TRBJ2-3 and V is TRBV7-3; 9 nucleotides align to TRBD2. Per germline, CDR1 SGHTA and CDR2 FQGTGA. The CDR3 has 16 amino acids. V shed 5 bases, J shed 5 bases, and the junction held 11 bases outside the gene matches. CDR3 nucleotides: TGTGCCAGCAGCCAGCGAGCGGGAGGTAGGGGAGATACGCAGTATTTT. It translates to CASSQRAGGRGDTQYF. The full variable domain, with the rest looked up from reference TRBV7-3 and TRBJ2-3, is GAGVSQTPSNKVTEKGKYVELRCDPISGHTALYWYRQSLGQGPEFLIYFQGTGAADDSGLPNDRFFAVRPEGSVSTLKIQRTERGDSAVYLCASSQRAGGRGDTQYFGPGTRLTVL.

The table lists this clonotype with many counts. This rearrangement joins TRBV29-1 to TRBJ2-3, with D perhaps TRBD1 or TRBD2 (5 bases each). The CDR3 sequence is 12 residues long. The germline V and J ends were trimmed by 5 bases and 1 base, with 7 bases remaining between them. Germline V gene data show CDR1 as SQVTM and CDR2 as ANQGSEA. CDR3 residues: CSVLGGTDTQYF. In DNA form, the CDR3 reads TGCAGCGTTTTGGGGGGCACAGATACGCAGTATTTT.

In its sample, this clonotype was seen a few times. The J gene is TRBJ2-3, the V gene TRBV29-1; the match to TRBD1 covers 8 bases. The CDR3 length is 13 residues. CDR1 and CDR2 from the germline V gene are SQVTM and ANQGSEA. V lost 6 bases and J lost 5; bases outside the gene matches: 7. The CDR3 loop reads CSVETGVQDTQYF. CDR3 DNA: TGCAGCGTGGAGACAGGGGTTCAAGATACGCAGTATTTT.